This T cell receptor (beta chain) was observed in a study of T cell repertoires in cytomegalovirus infection. Across the study: A matching HLA type, together with CMV infection, was signaled by public TCR beta signatures. Study outcomes and limitations: What dominated the ex vivo response were HLA-C-restricted CMV-specific TCR beta clonotypes. Summed public TCR beta family frequency identified CMV carriers bearing the relevant HLA.

As regards this clonotype: The antigen is unknown.

The CDR3 sequence is 17 residues long. Germline CDR1 and CDR2: SEHNR and FQNEAQ (reference sequence). After removal of 3 bases from V and 0 bases from J, the junction contained 7 bases not matched to a gene. One entry per CDR3 protein, called by TCRdb with MiXCR from the reads. The profile shows under 450,000 distinct CDR3 sequences, approximately 35% of them singletons. The origin of this receptor is a human donor in good health (CMV status not recorded). Some clones in this sample may be carry-over from other donors' samples. The chain joins TRBV7-9 to TRBJ1-3; 8 bases fit TRBD1. Here the sequenced sample was cultured PBMCs, taken from culture after CMV antigen stimulation. The chain's CDR3 is CASSFPGQVFSGNTIYF. The CDR3, as DNA: TGTGCCAGCAGCTTTCCGGGACAGGTGTTCTCTGGAAACACCATATATTTT.